Listed here are 24 T cell receptor beta chains from one sample, sequenced in a study of response to subunit inactivated influenza vaccine. TCRdb analysed the RT-PCR reads with MiXCR anew, one entry per CDR3 protein. The data contain some 500,000 distinct CDR3 sequences, around 25% of them singletons. The sample consisted of CD4+ T cells sorted from PBMCs, taken about 5 days after vaccination. All receptors derive from a middle-aged man who received an inactivated influenza vaccine.

The chain carries TRBV7-9 and TRBJ2-1, with 9 nucleotides matching TRBD2. V shed 5 bases and J 7 bases; nucleotides not matched to a gene: 9. CDR1 and CDR2 (germline): SEHNR, FQNEAQ (reference sequence). The CDR3 extends over 15 amino acids. The CDR3 DNA is TGTGCCAGCAGCGCCCTAGCGGGACGAAGGAATGAGCAGTTCTTC. Amino acid sequence: CASSALAGRRNEQFF.

The rearrangement joins TRBV5-1 to TRBJ2-7; D possibly uses TRBD1 or TRBD2 (5 bases each). With 4 bases removed from V and 1 base from J, the gap between germline ends came to 12 bases. Germline V CDR1 and CDR2: SGHRS, YFSETQ. This CDR3 comprises 14 residues. CDR3 residues: CASSHAGTSYEQYF. The CDR3, as DNA: TGCGCCAGCAGCCACGCAGGGACGTCCTACGAGCAGTACTTC.

This clonotype turned up a few times. CDR3 nucleotide sequence: TGTGCCAGCAGCCAAGGTCCAGGGAGGGCCAAAAACATTCAGTACTTC. Translating gives CASSQGPGRAKNIQYF. This chain connects TRBV3-1 to TRBJ2-4, with D tentatively TRBD2 (6 bases). This CDR3 region has 16 residues. V was clipped by 1 base and J by 1 base, with 11 bases between them. Germline assignment: CDR1 LGHDT and CDR2 YNNKEL (reference sequence).

Only a few counts were recorded for this clonotype. The genes are TRBV28 and TRBJ1-2, with D possibly TRBD1 on 5 matching bases. This CDR3 is 13 amino acids long. The V gene's germline CDR1 is MDHEN and CDR2 SYDVKM. The V end was cut by 7 bases, the J end by 4 bases, with 13 bases between. The CDR3 bases are TGTGCCAGCAACCCGGACACCTCCTATGGCTACACCTTC. Amino acid sequence: CASNPDTSYGYTF.

The sample holds a few counts of this clonotype. The rearrangement links TRBV6-1 to TRBJ2-7, with 7 bases that match TRBD1. The CDR3 covers 15 residues. V shed 7 bases and J 3 bases; nucleotides not matched to a gene: 12. The germline CDR1 and CDR2 sequences are MNHNS and SASEGT. The CDR3 bases are TGTGCCAGCAACCCCGCAGGGGGTACGGTCTACGAGCAGTACTTC. Translated, it gives CASNPAGGTVYEQYF.

The chain is built from TRBV10-3 and TRBJ2-3, with D possibly matching TRBD1 (5 bases). The CDR3 is 16 amino acids. From germline, CDR1 is ENHRY and CDR2 SYGVKD. Trimming left V 0 bases short and J 2 bases short, with 12 bases between. The CDR3 DNA follows: TGTGCCATCAGTGAGTCGACAGCGCCCCTCACAGATACGCAGTATTTT. Translating gives CAISESTAPLTDTQYF.

V usage is TRBV7-2 and J usage is TRBJ2-7; 7 nucleotides align to TRBD1. The CDR3 runs 15 residues. The J segment lost 1 base and the V segment lost 5 bases, leaving 8 bases of the junction unmatched. Germline CDR1 reads SGHTA; CDR2 reads FQGNSA. The CDR3 DNA reads as TGTGCCAGCAGCCCCCGCCTACAGGGGTCCTACGAGCAGTACTTC. This gives the protein CASSPRLQGSYEQYF.

Only a few counts were recorded for this clonotype. The genes are TRBV3-1 and TRBJ1-2; 7 positions agree with TRBD1. CDR1 and CDR2 from the germline V gene are LGHDT and YNNKEL (reference sequence). Trimming at V came to 4 bases and at J to 1 base, leaving 3 bases not matched to a gene. The CDR3 contains 14 residues. The CDR3 sequence is CASSPGTVNYGYTF. The CDR3 DNA sequence: TGTGCCAGCAGCCCCGGGACAGTTAACTATGGCTACACCTTC.

The CDR3 reads CASSVTGGRAYGATDTQYF. The DNA of the CDR3 is TGTGCCAGCAGCGTAACGGGCGGGAGGGCCTATGGAGCCACAGATACGCAGTATTTT. V usage is TRBV9 and J usage is TRBJ2-3, with TRBD2 matching over 9 bases. V gave up 1 base and J gave up 2 bases; unmatched junction bases: 14. The CDR3 contains 19 residues. Germline V gene data show CDR1 as SGDLS and CDR2 as YYNGEE.

The V gene is TRBV7-6, the J gene TRBJ1-6, with D possibly matching TRBD1 (6 bases). CDR3 length: 17 amino acids. V was clipped by 1 base and J by 7 bases, with 17 bases between them. The germline gives CDR1 SGHVS, CDR2 FNYEAQ. CDR3 residues: CASSLEARGLSNSPLHF. For the CDR3, the DNA is TGTGCCAGCAGCTTAGAGGCCAGGGGACTTTCCAATTCACCCCTCCACTTT.

The chain has TRBV20-1 and TRBJ2-7; 10 nucleotides agree with TRBD2. With V trimmed by 6 bases and J by 0 bases, 5 bases remained unmatched. CDR3 length equals 14 residues. Germline V lookup: CDR1 DFQATT, CDR2 SNEGSKA (reference sequence). The CDR3 nucleotides are TGCAGTGCAGTTAGCGGGGGGAGCTCCTACGAGCAGTACTTC. This codes for CSAVSGGSSYEQYF.

This clonotype was seen at least ten times. The CDR3, as DNA: TGCAGCGTTGGTGGGGCTTACAGGGAAATAGCTTTCTTT. It codes for CSVGGAYREIAFF. V usage is TRBV29-1 and J usage is TRBJ1-1, with D maybe TRBD1 (6 bases). V dropped 4 bases and J dropped 10 bases, with 19 bases sitting between them. The CDR3 has 13 residues. Germline-derived CDR1 and CDR2 are SQVTM and ANQGSEA.

V is TRBV5-1 and J is TRBJ2-5; 7 positions agree with TRBD1. This CDR3 spans 15 amino acids. J was trimmed by 1 base and V by 4 bases; bases with no gene match: 7. In germline, CDR1 is SGHRS, CDR2 YFSETQ. CDR3 amino acids: CASSPLRDSQETQYF. The CDR3 nucleotides are TGCGCCAGCAGCCCCCTTCGGGACAGCCAAGAGACCCAGTACTTC.

The rearrangement joins TRBV6-5 to TRBJ2-1, with 8 bases aligning to TRBD1. Trimming took 2 bases from V and 7 from J; bases not matched to a gene: 4. CDR1 MNHEY and CDR2 SVGAGI come from the germline V gene. This CDR3 is 14 amino acids long. CDR3 nucleotides: TGTGCCAGCAGTTACACAAGACAGGGGAATGAGCAGTTCTTC. This codes for CASSYTRQGNEQFF.

A few counts support this clonotype. The chain joins TRBV7-3 to TRBJ2-7; 7 positions agree with TRBD2. V trimming: 5 bases; J trimming: 5 bases; junction bases outside the gene matches: 12. The CDR3 is 15 amino acids. Germline loops: CDR1 SGHTA, CDR2 FQGTGA. This CDR3 reads CASSPQGGSNNEQYF. The CDR3 DNA reads as TGTGCCAGCAGCCCCCAGGGCGGGAGTAACAACGAGCAGTACTTC.

V gene TRBV7-9 combines with J gene TRBJ2-4, with D possibly TRBD2 on 6 matching bases. Per the germline V gene, CDR1 is SEHNR and CDR2 is FQNEAQ (reference sequence). This CDR3 spans 17 amino acids. Trimming cost V 1 base and J 0 bases, with 13 bases left between them. In DNA, the CDR3 is TGTGCCAGCAGCTTAGTTGGTAGCGGTCTAGCCAAAAACATTCAGTACTTC. This sequence encodes CASSLVGSGLAKNIQYF.

This clonotype was seen only a few times. The chain combines TRBV6-6 with TRBJ1-1; perhaps TRBD1 as D (5 bases). V was trimmed by 3 bases and J by 1 base, leaving 6 bases between them. The length of the CDR3 is 13 residues. CDR1 is MNHNY, CDR2 SVGAGI, per germline (reference sequence). The CDR3 bases are TGTGCCAGCAGTTATCAGGGGAACACTGAAGCTTTCTTT. This translates into CASSYQGNTEAFF.

This chain joins TRBV4-3 and TRBJ2-3; 11 nucleotides agree with TRBD1. Looked up from germline, CDR1 is LGHNA and CDR2 is YSLEER. This CDR3 is 16 amino acids long. The ends lost 1 base at V and 8 bases at J; junction bases unmatched: 8. The CDR3 DNA reads TGCGCCAGCAGCCAAGTTGGACAGGGGGCGAAGGGTACGCAGTATTTT. Its protein product is CASSQVGQGAKGTQYF.

The chain uses TRBV7-2 and TRBJ1-1; no definite D call. Germline V lookup: CDR1 SGHTA, CDR2 FQGNSA. V gave up 1 base and J gave up 4 bases, with 16 bases separating them. The CDR3 consists of 16 residues. Here the CDR3 DNA reads TGTGCCAGCAGCTTAGATGGGGAGATTAGGACCACTGAAGCTTTCTTT. This translates into CASSLDGEIRTTEAFF.

This clonotype occurred a few times. The genes are TRBV14 and TRBJ2-1; tentative D call: TRBD2 (6 bases). Germline CDR1 reads SGHDN; CDR2 reads FVKESK. Trimming left V 4 bases short and J 7 bases short, with 11 bases between. The CDR3 consists of 13 residues. The CDR3 DNA follows: TGTGCCAGCAGCCCCGGGAGAAGGAATGAGCAGTTCTTC. It specifies CASSPGRRNEQFF.

This clonotype was observed a few times. This sequence joins TRBV20-1 and TRBJ2-1, with 10 nucleotides matching TRBD2. J was trimmed by 6 bases and V by 6 bases; bases with no gene match: 5. Germline lookup yields CDR1 DFQATT and CDR2 SNEGSKA (reference sequence). CDR3 length: 13 residues. CDR3 nucleotides: TGCAGTGCCCAGACTAGCGGGCCCAATGAGCAGTTCTTC. Translating it yields CSAQTSGPNEQFF.

At least ten counts were recorded for this clonotype. The chain uses TRBV5-1 and TRBJ2-3; TRBD2 might be the D (5 bases). V was clipped by 1 base and J by 3 bases, with 9 bases between them. Looked up from germline, CDR1 is SGHRS and CDR2 is YFSETQ. This CDR3 comprises 14 residues. CDR3 in amino acids: CASSLQLGTDTQYF. The CDR3 DNA reads as TGCGCCAGCAGCTTGCAACTAGGTACAGATACGCAGTATTTT.

For the CDR3, the DNA is TGTGCCAGCAGCCCTAGCGGGGGGTATGGAGATACGCAGTATTTT. Its translation is CASSPSGGYGDTQYF. The J gene is TRBJ2-3, the V gene TRBV6-2 or TRBV6-3; TRBD2 agrees at 11 bases. The CDR3 runs 15 residues. Germline assignment: CDR1 MNHEY and CDR2 SVGEGT. Losses at the gene ends were 6 bases for V and 5 bases for J; bases not matched to a gene: 7.

This clonotype was detected a few times. The chain uses TRBV20-1 and TRBJ2-1; unclear D gene. Between the trimmed V and J ends, which lost 3 bases and 0 bases, there was a span of 12 bases. Germline CDR1 reads DFQATT; CDR2 reads SNEGSKA (reference sequence). This CDR3 spans 15 amino acids. CDR3 loop: CSARPFRDSYNEQFF. The CDR3 DNA sequence: TGCAGTGCTAGGCCCTTCCGAGACTCCTACAATGAGCAGTTCTTC.